This is a list of T cell receptor beta chains from one sample in a study of monozygotic twins with inflammatory bowel disease. TCRdb reprocessed the 5' RACE reads and stores each CDR3 protein as one record, lacking DNA. This sample's table has roughly 90,000 distinct CDR3 sequences. The sequencing input was blood. The receptors were gathered from a human donor with ulcerative colitis or Crohn's disease, or a healthy co-twin of an affected twin (not recorded which). Each CDR3 is given with its conserved first and last residue.

v_gene: TRBV29-1
j_gene: TRBJ1-1
CDR3aa: CSGGQGAAEAFF

v_gene: TRBV3-1
j_gene: TRBJ2-5
CDR3aa: CASSQGWSGETQYF

v_gene: TRBV29-1
j_gene: TRBJ1-6
CDR3aa: CSVKDRADSPLHF

v_gene: TRBV7-2
j_gene: TRBJ1-2
CDR3aa: CASSPRTALTYGYTF

v_gene: TRBV5-1
j_gene: TRBJ2-3
CDR3aa: CASSGGTATDTQYF

v_gene: TRBV7-2
j_gene: TRBJ2-1
CDR3aa: CASSLGPGQGGNEQFF

v_gene: TRBV12-3/TRBV12-4
j_gene: TRBJ1-1
CDR3aa: CASIDLRTRNTEAFF

v_gene: TRBV7-3
j_gene: TRBJ2-2
CDR3aa: CASSLEASGGRYTGELFF

v_gene: TRBV29-1
j_gene: TRBJ1-2
CDR3aa: CSVVEGNYGYTF

v_gene: TRBV19
j_gene: TRBJ1-4
CDR3aa: CASKRGLNEKLFF

v_gene: TRBV7-2
j_gene: TRBJ1-2
CDR3aa: CASQQGPNYGYTF

v_gene: TRBV20-1
j_gene: TRBJ1-5
CDR3aa: CSAPGPGHRNQPQHF

v_gene: TRBV25-1
j_gene: TRBJ2-3
CDR3aa: CASSLAGGDTQYF

v_gene: TRBV11-2
j_gene: TRBJ2-7
CDR3aa: CASSLAGGGGYEQYF

v_gene: TRBV9
j_gene: TRBJ1-6
CDR3aa: CASSPGGGGSPLHF

v_gene: TRBV5-1
j_gene: TRBJ1-1
CDR3aa: CASCRRDKNTEAFF

v_gene: TRBV18
j_gene: TRBJ2-3
CDR3aa: CASSPGFGRGTQTSTDTQYF

v_gene: TRBV10-3
j_gene: TRBJ2-7
CDR3aa: CASGTGGPSYEQYF

v_gene: TRBV4-2
j_gene: TRBJ2-1
CDR3aa: CASSQREGAHNEQFF

v_gene: TRBV5-1
j_gene: TRBJ2-5
CDR3aa: CASYRDRQETQYF

v_gene: TRBV3-1
j_gene: TRBJ2-7
CDR3aa: CASSQGGAGDHEQYF

v_gene: TRBV19
j_gene: TRBJ2-7
CDR3aa: CASSNGAISYEQYF

v_gene: TRBV18
j_gene: TRBJ1-5
CDR3aa: CASSPGTGGDQPQHF

v_gene: TRBV5-1
j_gene: TRBJ1-2
CDR3aa: CASSPMTEGYTF

v_gene: TRBV7-6
j_gene: TRBJ1-4
CDR3aa: CASSLVVGRGEKLFF

v_gene: TRBV10-3
j_gene: TRBJ2-7
CDR3aa: CAISGGPTGSYEQYF

v_gene: TRBV5-1
j_gene: TRBJ2-3
CDR3aa: CASSLLGGHTDTQYF

v_gene: TRBV11-2
j_gene: TRBJ2-3
CDR3aa: CASTTIGRGPESLTDTQYF

v_gene: TRBV20-1
j_gene: TRBJ1-1
CDR3aa: CSARPGYPDTEAFF

v_gene: TRBV12-3/TRBV12-4
j_gene: TRBJ1-1
CDR3aa: CASSRYMNTEAFF

v_gene: TRBV10-2
j_gene: TRBJ1-4
CDR3aa: CASSLGGGEKLFF

v_gene: TRBV11-2
j_gene: TRBJ2-2
CDR3aa: CASSLGLGANTGELFF

v_gene: TRBV20-1
j_gene: TRBJ1-2
CDR3aa: CSAKPGTQPFTNYGYTF

v_gene: TRBV2
j_gene: TRBJ2-1
CDR3aa: CASSSGGGYNEQFF

v_gene: TRBV3-1
j_gene: TRBJ1-5
CDR3aa: CASSQVLGNQPQHF

v_gene: TRBV14
j_gene: TRBJ1-1
CDR3aa: CASSQVAGGGTEAFF

v_gene: TRBV3-1
j_gene: TRBJ1-2
CDR3aa: CASSQVSTGPYGYTF

v_gene: TRBV20-1
j_gene: TRBJ2-2
CDR3aa: CSARVVGSDDTGELFF

v_gene: TRBV5-4
j_gene: TRBJ2-3
CDR3aa: CASSLAGEGTDTQYF

v_gene: TRBV5-1
j_gene: TRBJ2-7
CDR3aa: CASSPLPGTGEQYF

v_gene: TRBV27
j_gene: TRBJ1-2
CDR3aa: CASRTFNYGYTF

v_gene: TRBV20-1
j_gene: TRBJ2-3
CDR3aa: CSAQPGLGLTDTQYF

v_gene: TRBV5-6
j_gene: TRBJ2-2
CDR3aa: CASSLYGKVDTGELFF

v_gene: TRBV6-5
j_gene: TRBJ1-6
CDR3aa: CASSYGATGYSYNSPLHF

v_gene: TRBV7-2
j_gene: TRBJ1-6
CDR3aa: CASSWAGTGDSPLHF

v_gene: TRBV20-1
j_gene: TRBJ1-5
CDR3aa: CSATRTGGPQPQHF

v_gene: TRBV3-1
j_gene: TRBJ2-2
CDR3aa: CASSGGGVGTSIGELFF

v_gene: TRBV5-6
j_gene: TRBJ2-3
CDR3aa: CASSPQGSTTDTQYF

v_gene: TRBV10-2
j_gene: TRBJ1-6
CDR3aa: CASSDRDRVSSPLHF

v_gene: TRBV2
j_gene: TRBJ1-5
CDR3aa: CASRGGVRNQPQHF

v_gene: TRBV21-1
j_gene: TRBJ1-5
CDR3aa: CASSASREDRGGNQPQHF

v_gene: TRBV7-9
j_gene: TRBJ2-5
CDR3aa: CASRRGGQETQYF